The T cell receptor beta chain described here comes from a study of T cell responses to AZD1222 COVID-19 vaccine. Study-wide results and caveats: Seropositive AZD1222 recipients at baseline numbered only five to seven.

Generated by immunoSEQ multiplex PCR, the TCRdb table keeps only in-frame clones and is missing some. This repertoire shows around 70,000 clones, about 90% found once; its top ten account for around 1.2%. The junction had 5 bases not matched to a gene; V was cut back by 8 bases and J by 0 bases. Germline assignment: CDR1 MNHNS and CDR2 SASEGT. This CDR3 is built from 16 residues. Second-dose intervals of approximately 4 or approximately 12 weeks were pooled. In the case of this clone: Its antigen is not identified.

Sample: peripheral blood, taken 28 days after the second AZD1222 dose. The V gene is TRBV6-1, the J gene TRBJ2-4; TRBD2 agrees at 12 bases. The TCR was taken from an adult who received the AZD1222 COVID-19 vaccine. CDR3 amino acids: CASGGLAGIAKNIQYF. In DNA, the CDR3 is TGTGCCAGCGGTGGACTAGCGGGAATAGCCAAAAACATTCAGTACTTC.